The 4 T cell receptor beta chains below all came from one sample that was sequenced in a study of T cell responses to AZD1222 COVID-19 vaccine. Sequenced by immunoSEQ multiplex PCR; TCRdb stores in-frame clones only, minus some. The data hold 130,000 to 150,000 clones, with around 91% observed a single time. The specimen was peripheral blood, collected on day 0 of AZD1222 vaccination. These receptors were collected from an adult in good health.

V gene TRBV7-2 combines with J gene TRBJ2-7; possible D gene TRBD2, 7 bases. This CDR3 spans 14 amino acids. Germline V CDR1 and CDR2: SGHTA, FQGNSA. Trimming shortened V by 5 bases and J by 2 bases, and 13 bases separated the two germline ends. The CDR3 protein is CASSLGGGTYEQYF. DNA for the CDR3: TGTGCCAGCAGCCTAGGGGGGGGCACCTACGAGCAGTACTTC.

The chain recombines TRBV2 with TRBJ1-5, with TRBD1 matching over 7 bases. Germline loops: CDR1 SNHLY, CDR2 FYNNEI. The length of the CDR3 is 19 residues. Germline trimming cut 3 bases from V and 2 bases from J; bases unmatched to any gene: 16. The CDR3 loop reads CASSEVEGAYLSGNQPQHF. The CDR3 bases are TGTGCCAGCAGTGAGGTTGAGGGGGCATATTTGAGTGGCAATCAGCCCCAGCATTTT.

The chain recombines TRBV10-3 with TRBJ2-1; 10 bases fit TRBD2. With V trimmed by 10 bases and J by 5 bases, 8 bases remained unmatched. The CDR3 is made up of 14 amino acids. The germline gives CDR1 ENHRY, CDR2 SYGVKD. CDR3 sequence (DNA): TGTGCCACCTCTAGCGGGAGAGCGGACAATGAGCAGTTCTTC. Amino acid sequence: CATSSGRADNEQFF.

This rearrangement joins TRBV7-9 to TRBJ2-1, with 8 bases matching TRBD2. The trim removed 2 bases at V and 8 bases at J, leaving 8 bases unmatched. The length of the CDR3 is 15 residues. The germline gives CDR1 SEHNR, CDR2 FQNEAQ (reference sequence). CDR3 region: CASSLYSGKGDEQFF. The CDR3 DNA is TGTGCCAGCAGCTTATATAGCGGGAAAGGCGATGAGCAGTTCTTC. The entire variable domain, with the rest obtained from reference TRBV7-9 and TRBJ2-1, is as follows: DTGVSQNPRHKITKRGQNVTFRCDPISEHNRLYWYRQTLGQGPEFLTYFQNEAQLEKSRLLSDRFSAERPKGSFSTLEIQRTEQGDSAMYLCASSLYSGKGDEQFFGPGTRLTVL.